This TCR beta chain comes out of a study of cytomegalovirus exposure and HLA in healthy donors. Study-wide results and caveats: DRB1 showed the most TCR associations and HLA-C the fewest in a later analysis, as rates varied by HLA locus. CMV serostatus stood as the only immune exposure information on hand.

This CDR3 contains 17 residues. V dropped 3 bases and J dropped 0; count of bases not matched to a gene: 9. Germline CDR1 and CDR2: LNHDA and SQIVND (reference sequence). A word on this clone: Its antigen is still unknown.

The PCR ran on 60 Vbeta and 13 Jbeta primers. The protocol was immunoSEQ multiplex PCR, while the TCRdb copy is restricted to in-frame clones and leaves out a portion. This sample's clone table lists around 100,000 clones. The TCR sequence derives from a woman under 40 in good health and CMV-seronegative. The chain uses TRBV19 and TRBJ2-3, with 7 positions matching TRBD1. Sequencing was done on a sample of PBMCs. CDR3 amino acids: CASSISPRQGSTDTQYF. DNA for the CDR3: TGTGCCAGTAGTATCTCCCCAAGACAGGGTAGCACAGATACGCAGTATTTT.